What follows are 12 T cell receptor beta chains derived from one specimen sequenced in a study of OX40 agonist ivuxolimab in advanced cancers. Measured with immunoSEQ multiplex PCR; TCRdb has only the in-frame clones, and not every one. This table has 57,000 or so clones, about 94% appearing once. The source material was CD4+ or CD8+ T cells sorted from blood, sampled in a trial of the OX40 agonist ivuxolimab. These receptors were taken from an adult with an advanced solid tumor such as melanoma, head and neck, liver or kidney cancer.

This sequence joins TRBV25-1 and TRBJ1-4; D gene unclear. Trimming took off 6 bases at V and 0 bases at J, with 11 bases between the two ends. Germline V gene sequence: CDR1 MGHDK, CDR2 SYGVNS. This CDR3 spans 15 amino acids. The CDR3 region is CASRKGTATNEKLFF. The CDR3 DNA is TGTGCCAGCAGGAAGGGAACAGCAACTAATGAAAAACTGTTTTTT.

The CDR3 spells CASSQRETSGNTDTQYF. In nucleotides, the CDR3 is TGCGCCAGCAGCCAACGCGAAACTAGCGGGAACACAGATACGCAGTATTTT. This rearrangement joins TRBV4-3 to TRBJ2-3; 10 bases line up with TRBD2. V was clipped by 2 bases and J by 2 bases; unmatched bases: 7. Germline-derived CDR1 and CDR2 are LGHNA and YSLEER. The CDR3 is 17 amino acids.

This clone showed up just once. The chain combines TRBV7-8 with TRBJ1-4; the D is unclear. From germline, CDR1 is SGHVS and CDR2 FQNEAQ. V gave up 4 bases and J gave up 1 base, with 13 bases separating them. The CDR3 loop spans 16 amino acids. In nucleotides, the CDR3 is TGTGCCAGCAGCTCGTCGGTTGGCAGAACTAATGAAAAACTGTTTTTT. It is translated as CASSSSVGRTNEKLFF.

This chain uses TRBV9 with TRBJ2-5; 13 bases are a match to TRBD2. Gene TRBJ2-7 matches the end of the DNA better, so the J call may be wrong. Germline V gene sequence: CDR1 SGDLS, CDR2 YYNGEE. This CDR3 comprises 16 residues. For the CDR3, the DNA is TGTGCCAGCAGCCCCGGACTAGCGGGAGCATTAGGCGAGCAGTACTTC. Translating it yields CASSPGLAGALGEQYF.

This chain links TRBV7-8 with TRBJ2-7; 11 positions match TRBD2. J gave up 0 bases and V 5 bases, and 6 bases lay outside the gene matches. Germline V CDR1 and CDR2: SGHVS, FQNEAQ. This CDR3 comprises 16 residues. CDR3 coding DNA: TGTGCCAGCAGCATAACCGGGACTAGCGGCTCCTACGAGCAGTACTTC. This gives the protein CASSITGTSGSYEQYF.

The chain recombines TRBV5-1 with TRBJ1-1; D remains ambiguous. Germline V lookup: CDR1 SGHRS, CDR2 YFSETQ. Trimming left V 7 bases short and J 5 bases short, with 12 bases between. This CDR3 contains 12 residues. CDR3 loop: CASGDKGTEAFF. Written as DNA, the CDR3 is TGCGCCAGCGGAGACAAGGGAACTGAAGCTTTCTTT.

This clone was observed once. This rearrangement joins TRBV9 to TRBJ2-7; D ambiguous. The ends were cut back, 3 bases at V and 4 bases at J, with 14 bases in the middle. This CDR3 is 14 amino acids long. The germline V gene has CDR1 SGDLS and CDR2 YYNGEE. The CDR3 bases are TGTGCCAGCAGCGAGGGTGGCACGCCTTACGAGCAGTACTTC. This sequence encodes CASSEGGTPYEQYF. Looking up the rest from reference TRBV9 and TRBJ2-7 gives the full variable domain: DSGVTQTPKHLITATGQRVTLRCSPRSGDLSVYWYQQSLDQGLQFLIQYYNGEERAKGNILERFSAQQFPDLHSELNLSSLELGDSALYFCASSEGGTPYEQYFGPGTRLTVT.

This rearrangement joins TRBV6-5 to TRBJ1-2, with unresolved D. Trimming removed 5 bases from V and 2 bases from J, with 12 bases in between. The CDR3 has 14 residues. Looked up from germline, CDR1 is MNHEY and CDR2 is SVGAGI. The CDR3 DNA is TGTGCCAGCAGTAATAGGGTGTCCAACTATGGCTACACCTTC. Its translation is CASSNRVSNYGYTF.

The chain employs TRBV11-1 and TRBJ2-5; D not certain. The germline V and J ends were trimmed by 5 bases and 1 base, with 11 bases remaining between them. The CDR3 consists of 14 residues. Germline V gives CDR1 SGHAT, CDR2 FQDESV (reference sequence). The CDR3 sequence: CASSPDWTQETQYF. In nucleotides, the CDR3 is TGTGCCAGCAGCCCAGACTGGACCCAAGAGACCCAGTACTTC.

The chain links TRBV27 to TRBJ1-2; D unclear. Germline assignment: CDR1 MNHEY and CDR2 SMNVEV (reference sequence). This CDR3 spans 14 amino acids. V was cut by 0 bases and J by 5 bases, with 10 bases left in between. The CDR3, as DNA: TGTGCCAGCAGTTTATCGCCCAGAGGTTATGGCTACACCTTC. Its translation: CASSLSPRGYGYTF.

CDR3: CASSETSGRFYEQYF. CDR3 DNA sequence: TGTGCCAGTAGTGAGACTAGCGGGAGGTTCTACGAGCAGTACTTC. The V call is TRBV19, the J call TRBJ2-7, with 13 bases matching TRBD2. The CDR3 is 15 amino acids. Trimming took 5 bases from V and 3 from J; bases not matched to a gene: 4. The germline CDR1 and CDR2 sequences are LNHDA and SQIVND (reference sequence).

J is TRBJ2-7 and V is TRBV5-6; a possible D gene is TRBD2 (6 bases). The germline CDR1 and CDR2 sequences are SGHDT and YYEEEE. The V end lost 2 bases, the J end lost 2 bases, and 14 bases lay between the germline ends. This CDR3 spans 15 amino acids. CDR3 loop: CASSFSGAPPYEQYF. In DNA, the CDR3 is TGTGCCAGCAGCTTTAGCGGAGCACCCCCCTACGAGCAGTACTTC.